What follows are 24 T cell receptor beta chains derived from one specimen sequenced in a study of blood T cell repertoires in COVID-19. Some clones are missing from TCRdb's copy, which holds only in-frame ones; the method was immunoSEQ multiplex PCR. The repertoire holds 75,000 to 95,000 clones, with about 70% as singletons. The sequenced sample consisted of peripheral blood. These receptors all stem from a woman in her fifties or sixties in a cohort sampled during active or convalescent COVID-19.

Only a few counts were recorded for this clone. The rearrangement links TRBV28 to TRBJ1-6; no reliable D call. The CDR3 runs to 14 residues. CDR1 MDHEN and CDR2 SYDVKM come from the germline V gene. Trimming cost V 6 bases and J 0 bases, with 6 bases left between them. The CDR3 DNA is TGTGCCAGCAGGCTAAGCTCCTATAATTCACCCCTCCACTTT. It is translated as CASRLSSYNSPLHF. Full variable domain (rest looked up from reference TRBV28 and TRBJ1-6): DVKVTQSSRYLVKRTGEKVFLECVQDMDHENMFWYRQDPGLGLRLIYFSYDVKMKEKGDIPEGYSVSREKKERFSLILESASTNQTSMYLCASRLSSYNSPLHFGNGTRLTVT.

V is TRBV20-1 and J is TRBJ2-3, with TRBD2 matching over 7 bases. This CDR3 is built from 11 residues. Germline V gives CDR1 DFQATT, CDR2 SNEGSKA (reference sequence). Losses at the gene ends were 5 bases for V and 14 bases for J; bases not matched to a gene: 10. CDR3 in amino acids: CSAEASGARYF. For the CDR3, the DNA is TGCAGTGCTGAAGCTAGCGGCGCCCGGTATTTT.

This clone turned up a few times. This chain links TRBV19 with TRBJ1-6, with D possibly being TRBD1 (6 bases). This CDR3 spans 16 amino acids. Germline V lookup: CDR1 LNHDA, CDR2 SQIVND (reference sequence). V was cut by 8 bases and J by 5 bases, with 19 bases left in between. The CDR3 DNA sequence: TGTGCCAGTCCTGTGCCACGGGGGGCCCATAATTCACCCCTCCACTTT. This codes for CASPVPRGAHNSPLHF. Using reference TRBV19 and TRBJ1-6 for the parts outside the CDR3, the full variable domain is DGGITQSPKYLFRKEGQNVTLSCEQNLNHDAMYWYRQDPGQGLRLIYYSQIVNDFQKGDIAEGYSVSREKKESFPLTVTSAQKNPTAFYLCASPVPRGAHNSPLHFGNGTRLTVT.

This clone was detected a few times. V and J are TRBV4-1 and TRBJ1-5; D is unresolved. This CDR3 has 14 residues. V was cut by 0 bases and J by 11 bases, with 14 bases left in between. Germline values: CDR1 MGHRA, CDR2 YSYEKL. CDR3 loop: CASSQETLPGTQHF. Here the CDR3 DNA reads TGCGCCAGCAGCCAAGAAACCCTGCCGGGTACCCAGCATTTT.

This chain uses TRBV3-1 (or the pseudogene TRBV3-2) with TRBJ2-2; D gene unclear. Germline V lookup: CDR1 LGHDT, CDR2 YNNKEL (reference sequence). The V end was cut by 0 bases, the J end by 1 base, with 15 bases between. This CDR3 spans 18 amino acids. CDR3 amino acids: CASSQENPYSLNTGELFF. In DNA, the CDR3 is TGTGCCAGCAGCCAAGAGAACCCCTACAGTCTGAACACCGGGGAGCTGTTTTTT.

The gene calls are TRBV6-2 or TRBV6-3 and TRBJ2-1, with 9 bases aligning to TRBD2. V lost 6 bases and J lost 8; bases outside the gene matches: 11. CDR1 and CDR2 from the germline V gene are MNHEY and SVGEGT. The CDR3 length is 15 residues. This CDR3 is CASSHILAGSDEQFF. In nucleotides, the CDR3 is TGTGCCAGCAGCCATATCCTAGCGGGGTCGGATGAGCAGTTCTTC.

This clone is a singleton in its sample. The genes are TRBV5-4 and TRBJ1-2; 7 nucleotides line up with TRBD1. Germline loops: CDR1 SGHNT, CDR2 YYREEE (reference sequence). This CDR3 contains 14 residues. The ends lost 2 bases at V and 6 bases at J; junction bases unmatched: 7. The DNA for the CDR3 is TGTGCCAGCAGCTTTCCCGACAGGGATCATGGCTACACCTTC. Translation gives CASSFPDRDHGYTF.

CDR3 amino acids: CASSLVSGRGSYEQYF. For the CDR3, the DNA is TGCGCCAGCAGCTTGGTTTCGGGGAGGGGATCCTACGAGCAGTACTTC. V usage is TRBV5-1 and J usage is TRBJ2-7; 7 bases map to TRBD2. The CDR3 is 16 residues long. Trimming removed 0 bases from V and 1 base from J; junction bases left unmatched: 7. Germline CDR1 is SGHRS and CDR2 is YFSETQ.

This clone was recorded once. The gene calls are TRBV15 and TRBJ2-3; TRBD1 is a possible D gene (6 bases). CDR3 size: 16 residues. The V gene lost 0 bases and the J gene lost 1 base, with 11 bases spanning the gap. Germline-derived CDR1 and CDR2 are LNHNV and YYDKDF (reference sequence). This CDR3 is CATSRDQAGGTDTQYF. The CDR3 coding sequence is TGTGCCACCAGCAGAGATCAGGCAGGGGGCACAGATACGCAGTATTTT. The full variable domain, in which reference TRBV15 and TRBJ2-3 provide the parts outside the CDR3, is DAMVIQNPRYQVTQFGKPVTLSCSQTLNHNVMYWYQQKSSQAPKLLFHYYDKDFNNEADTPDNFQSRRPNTSFCFLDIRSPGLGDTAMYLCATSRDQAGGTDTQYFGPGTRLTVL.

Written as DNA, the CDR3 is TGTGCCAGCAGCTTAATGGTGGTCGAGACAGATACGCAGTATTTT. Translation: CASSLMVVETDTQYF. The chain uses TRBV7-8 and TRBJ2-3, with no clear D. Per the germline V gene, CDR1 is SGHVS and CDR2 is FQNEAQ. This CDR3 region has 15 residues. V dropped 2 bases and J dropped 3 bases, with 12 bases sitting between them.

This clone was counted only a few times. The chain carries TRBV6-5 and TRBJ1-1, with D possibly matching TRBD1 (6 bases). Deletions cut 5 bases from V and 6 bases from J, with 13 bases between. The CDR3 is made up of 13 amino acids. Germline V lookup: CDR1 MNHEY, CDR2 SVGAGI. The CDR3 here is CASSPQTGSEAFF. The CDR3 DNA follows: TGTGCCAGCAGTCCTCAGACAGGTTCTGAAGCTTTCTTT.

The chain carries TRBV23-1 and TRBJ1-3; D might be TRBD1 (6 bases). TRBV23-1 is treated as an ORF (open reading frame) with a function not yet certain. CDR3 size: 17 residues. The V gene lost 0 bases and the J gene lost 0 bases, with 12 bases spanning the gap. The CDR3 reads CASSQSPRGDSGNTIYF. For the CDR3, the DNA is TGCGCCAGCAGTCAATCGCCCAGGGGAGACTCTGGAAACACCATATATTTT.

This chain links TRBV19 with TRBJ2-3, with D maybe TRBD1 (5 bases). CDR3 size: 11 residues. Deletions cut 7 bases from V and 5 bases from J, with 7 bases between. Germline V gene sequence: CDR1 LNHDA, CDR2 SQIVND (reference sequence). This chain's CDR3 is CASTQGDTQYF. The DNA of the CDR3 is TGTGCCAGTACGCAGGGAGATACGCAGTATTTT.

This clone was detected a few times. The CDR3 DNA reads as TGTGCCTGGAGTGTGTTTAGGGGGGGTAGCAATCAGCCCCAGCATTTT. This encodes CAWSVFRGGSNQPQHF. The rearrangement uses TRBV30 and TRBJ1-5; possible D gene TRBD1, 6 bases. The CDR3 extends over 16 amino acids. Germline V gene lookup returns CDR1 GTSNPN and CDR2 SVGIG (reference sequence). Trimming took off 0 bases at V and 0 bases at J, with 12 bases between the two ends.

The table lists this clone with a few counts. V and J are TRBV2 and TRBJ2-7; D remains unclear. Per the germline V gene, CDR1 is SNHLY and CDR2 is FYNNEI. The CDR3 covers 11 residues. The germline V and J ends were trimmed by 5 bases and 4 bases, with 6 bases remaining between them. The DNA of the CDR3 is TGTGCCAGCAGTCCCCATTACGAGCAGTACTTC. Translated, it gives CASSPHYEQYF. Full variable domain (missing parts from reference TRBV2 and TRBJ2-7): EPEVTQTPSHQVTQMGQEVILRCVPISNHLYFYWYRQILGQKVEFLVSFYNNEISEKSEIFDDQFSVERPDGSNFTLKIRSTKLEDSAMYFCASSPHYEQYFGPGTRLTVT.

This chain joins TRBV21-1 and TRBJ2-1; TRBD2 was called by the table and not checked on the DNA. TRBV21-1 is described as a pseudogene. The CDR3 sequence is 15 residues long. The DNA for the CDR3 is TGTGCCAACGCTTACGGGGGGCCCGCCTACAATGAGCAGTTCTTC. Protein sequence: CANAYGGPAYNEQFF.

The chain employs TRBV4-2 and TRBJ2-2; 8 bases are a match to TRBD1. Germline CDR1 LGHNA, CDR2 YNFKEQ. This CDR3 comprises 18 residues. The J segment lost 3 bases and the V segment lost 4 bases, leaving 13 bases of the junction unmatched. The CDR3 nucleotides are TGTGCCAGCAGCCCGCCGGACCCGACAGGGGCTGACACCGGGGAGCTGTTTTTT. Amino acid sequence: CASSPPDPTGADTGELFF.

This chain uses TRBV5-1 with TRBJ2-7; TRBD1 matches 7 bases. After removal of 4 bases from V and 6 bases from J, the junction contained 13 bases not matched to a gene. The CDR3 consists of 15 residues. Looked up from germline, CDR1 is SGHRS and CDR2 is YFSETQ. The CDR3: CASSTDRPMLGEQYF. Here the CDR3 DNA reads TGCGCCAGCAGCACGGACAGGCCTATGCTGGGCGAGCAGTACTTC.

The J gene is TRBJ2-2, the V gene TRBV7-3; 11 bases align to TRBD1. The junction had 8 bases not matched to a gene; V was cut back by 5 bases and J by 6 bases. The CDR3 length is 16 residues. Germline-derived CDR1 and CDR2 are SGHTA and FQGTGA. Here the CDR3 DNA reads TGTGCCAGCAGCCCATCACTGGGACAGGGGGCCGGGGAGCTGTTTTTT. This translates into CASSPSLGQGAGELFF.

The rearrangement uses TRBV19 and TRBJ1-6, with D possibly being TRBD1 (5 bases). The V gene's germline CDR1 is LNHDA and CDR2 SQIVND (reference sequence). The CDR3 is 19 residues long. Trimming removed 2 bases from V and 0 bases from J, with 17 bases in between. The CDR3 is CASSIRSTDPSSYNSPLHF. For the CDR3, the DNA is TGTGCCAGTAGTATACGGTCGACAGACCCGAGCTCCTATAATTCACCCCTCCACTTT.

This chain joins TRBV7-8 and TRBJ1-2, with TRBD1 matching 10 bases. Germline V lookup: CDR1 SGHVS, CDR2 FQNEAQ. The CDR3 extends over 15 amino acids. V was clipped by 3 bases and J by 3 bases; unmatched bases: 4. Written as DNA, the CDR3 is TGTGCCAGCAGCTTGACAGGGGGCACTGACTATGGCTACACCTTC. Translated, it gives CASSLTGGTDYGYTF. The whole variable domain, filled in from reference TRBV7-8 and TRBJ1-2, reads GAGVSQSPRYKVAKRGQDVALRCDPISGHVSLFWYQQALGQGPEFLTYFQNEAQLDKSGLPSDRFFAERPEGSVSTLKIQRTQQEDSAVYLCASSLTGGTDYGYTFGSGTRLTVV.

V gene TRBV6-4 combines with J gene TRBJ1-2; TRBD1 matches 11 bases. Germline V gives CDR1 MRHNA, CDR2 SNTAGT. Trimming at V came to 5 bases and at J to 2 bases, leaving 16 bases not matched to a gene. This CDR3 spans 19 amino acids. The CDR3 loop is CASSSPSYGTGGINYGYTF. The CDR3 DNA is TGTGCCAGCAGTTCCCCCAGCTACGGGACAGGGGGAATAAACTATGGCTACACCTTC.

This clone was seen only a few times. The chain couples TRBV7-9 to TRBJ1-6; 7 nucleotides match TRBD1. V shed 4 bases, J shed 10 bases, and the junction held 10 bases outside the gene matches. CDR3 length: 15 amino acids. The germline V gene encodes CDR1 SEHNR and CDR2 FQNEAQ (reference sequence). The CDR3 DNA is TGTGCCAGCAGCTCCGGACAGGCAGCGGTATCACCCCTCCACTTT. Protein: CASSSGQAAVSPLHF.

CDR3 coding DNA: TGTGCCAGTAGTACAATCAGGGGGCCGAGAGAAAAACTGTTTTTT. The encoded protein is CASSTIRGPREKLFF. V is TRBV19 and J is TRBJ1-4; 8 bases line up with TRBD1. V was pared by 4 bases and J by 8 bases, with 9 bases of the junction left unmatched. Germline V gene data show CDR1 as LNHDA and CDR2 as SQIVND (reference sequence). CDR3 length: 15 residues.